This is a list of T cell receptor beta chains from one sample in a study of T cells in Graves' hyperthyroidism and ophthalmopathy. TCRdb processed the multiplex PCR reads anew with MiXCR; each CDR3 protein has one entry. The data show around 350,000 distinct CDR3 sequences, approximately 13% seen once. Sample: blood. The receptors derive from a woman younger than 30 with Graves' hyperthyroidism. Each CDR3 is given with its conserved first and last residue. D genes are given only for firm matches. Clone sizes are given selectively: once, few, many, or a class where the clone is expanded.

J gene	V gene	clone size	D gene	CDR3 protein	CDR3 DNA
TRBJ2-1	TRBV7-9	many	NA	CASSPDLGAGDEQFF	TGTGCCAGCAGCCCGGATTTGGGGGCAGGGGATGAGCAGTTCTTC
TRBJ1-5	TRBV6-5	many	NA	CASSYYGNQPQHF	TGTGCCAGCAGTTACTATGGCAATCAGCCCCAGCATTTT
TRBJ2-7	TRBV7-2	many	NA	CASSLISGYEQYF	TGTGCCAGCAGCTTAATCTCCGGCTACGAGCAGTACTTC
TRBJ2-7	TRBV28	few	NA	CASSFMGPSYEQYF	TGTGCCAGCAGTTTCATGGGGCCTTCCTACGAGCAGTACTTC
TRBJ1-6	TRBV2	many	TRBD1	CASREEQGLYNSPLHF	TGTGCCAGCAGGGAAGAACAGGGGTTGTATAATTCACCCCTCCACTTT
TRBJ1-6	TRBV6-1	NA	TRBD1	CASSADRVGPNSPLHF	TGTGCCAGCAGTGCGGACAGGGTTGGACCTAATTCACCCCTCCACTTT
TRBJ2-5	TRBV6-1	NA	TRBD2	CASRDGGQETQYF	TGTGCCAGCAGAGACGGGGGGCAAGAGACCCAGTACTTC
TRBJ1-2	TRBV2	many	TRBD1	CASRQARLTGGIYGYTF	TGTGCCAGCAGGCAAGCGCGACTGACAGGGGGAATCTATGGCTACACCTTC
TRBJ2-7	TRBV6-2/TRBV6-3	many	NA	CASRQGIYEQYF	TGTGCCAGCAGGCAGGGGATATACGAGCAGTACTTC
TRBJ2-7	TRBV28	NA	NA	CASSPGGIETYNEQYF	TGTGCCAGCAGCCCAGGGGGGATCGAGACCTACAATGAGCAGTACTTC
TRBJ1-2	TRBV11-2	many	NA	CASSPLPRVGTHRGYTF	TGTGCCAGCAGCCCCCTCCCCCGGGTAGGGACACACCGCGGCTACACCTTC
TRBJ1-1	TRBV12-3/TRBV12-4	NA	NA	CASTGDGVDTEAFF	TGTGCCAGCACCGGGGATGGGGTGGACACTGAAGCTTTCTTT
TRBJ2-5	TRBV18	many	NA	CASSFVAQETQYF	TGTGCCAGCTCATTTGTAGCCCAAGAGACCCAGTACTTC
TRBJ1-5	TRBV3-1	many	NA	CASSHSTGVPQHF	TGTGCCAGCAGCCATTCTACCGGAGTTCCCCAGCATTTT
TRBJ1-5	TRBV3-1	many	NA	CASSQDMNQPQHF	TGTGCCAGCAGCCAAGATATGAATCAGCCCCAGCATTTT
TRBJ2-1	TRBV6-2/TRBV6-3	many	NA	CASSYASYNEQFF	TGTGCCAGCAGTTACGCTAGCTACAATGAGCAGTTCTTC
TRBJ1-2	TRBV6-1	many	TRBD1	CASSERVAGGYNYGYTF	TGTGCCAGCAGTGAACGGGTGGCAGGGGGCTACAACTATGGCTACACCTTC
TRBJ2-3	TRBV5-1	many	NA	CASSLAGASTDTQYF	TGCGCCAGCAGCTTGGCGGGGGCTAGCACAGATACGCAGTATTTT
TRBJ2-1	TRBV12-3/TRBV12-4	NA	TRBD2	CASSPGLADYNEQFF	TGTGCCAGCAGTCCGGGACTAGCGGATTACAATGAGCAGTTCTTC
TRBJ2-1	TRBV6-2/TRBV6-3	NA	TRBD1	CASSSGDRGGTEQFF	TGTGCCAGCAGTTCGGGGGACAGGGGGGGAACTGAGCAGTTCTTC
TRBJ2-5	TRBV9	once	NA	CASSVGGEGGGKTQYF	TGTGCCAGCAGCGTAGGAGGGGAGGGGGGTGGGAAGACCCAGTACTTC
TRBJ2-3	TRBV24-1	NA	NA	CATSPSMGAPDTQYF	TGTGCCACCAGTCCCTCGATGGGGGCCCCTGATACGCAGTATTTT
TRBJ2-1	TRBV7-9	many	NA	CASSPIGGSSYNEQFF	TGTGCCAGCAGCCCGATTGGGGGGAGCTCCTACAATGAGCAGTTCTTC
TRBJ1-6	TRBV20-1	many	NA	CSASGDTRPNNSPLHF	TGCAGTGCTAGCGGGGACACCCGCCCCAATAATTCACCCCTCCACTTT
TRBJ1-3	TRBV9	NA	NA	CASSVSISSGNTIYF	TGTGCCAGCAGCGTATCAATCAGCTCTGGAAACACCATATATTTT
TRBJ2-3	TRBV2	few	TRBD2	CASSENLGLAGPRVTDTQYF	TGTGCCAGCAGTGAAAACCTAGGGCTAGCGGGTCCGAGGGTAACAGATACGCAGTATTTT
TRBJ2-7	TRBV28	many	TRBD1	CASSLSGGFYEQYF	TGTGCCAGCAGTTTATCAGGGGGCTTCTACGAGCAGTACTTC
TRBJ2-2	TRBV5-1	few	TRBD1	CASGQGLDTGELFF	TGCGCCAGCGGACAGGGGTTAGATACCGGGGAGCTGTTTTTT
TRBJ2-5	TRBV5-1	many	NA	CASSSHPSTPETQYF	TGCGCCAGCAGCTCTCACCCGTCGACCCCGGAGACCCAGTACTTC
TRBJ1-4	TRBV28	many	TRBD1	CASSDRGRNEKLFF	TGTGCCAGCAGTGACAGGGGGCGCAATGAAAAACTGTTTTTT
TRBJ1-2	TRBV3-1	many	NA	CASSPDTGGYTF	TGTGCCAGCAGCCCGGACACCGGGGGCTACACCTTC
TRBJ2-7	TRBV3-1	many	TRBD2	CASSQDGAGGIYEQYF	TGTGCCAGCAGCCAAGACGGGGCGGGAGGTATCTACGAGCAGTACTTC
TRBJ2-2	TRBV4-3	NA	NA	CASSLAGSTGELFF	TGCGCCAGCAGCCTTGCCGGGAGCACCGGGGAGCTGTTTTTT
TRBJ2-1	TRBV4-3	few	TRBD2	CASSQSGLAVYNEQFF	TGCGCCAGCAGCCAAAGCGGGCTAGCGGTCTACAATGAGCAGTTCTTC